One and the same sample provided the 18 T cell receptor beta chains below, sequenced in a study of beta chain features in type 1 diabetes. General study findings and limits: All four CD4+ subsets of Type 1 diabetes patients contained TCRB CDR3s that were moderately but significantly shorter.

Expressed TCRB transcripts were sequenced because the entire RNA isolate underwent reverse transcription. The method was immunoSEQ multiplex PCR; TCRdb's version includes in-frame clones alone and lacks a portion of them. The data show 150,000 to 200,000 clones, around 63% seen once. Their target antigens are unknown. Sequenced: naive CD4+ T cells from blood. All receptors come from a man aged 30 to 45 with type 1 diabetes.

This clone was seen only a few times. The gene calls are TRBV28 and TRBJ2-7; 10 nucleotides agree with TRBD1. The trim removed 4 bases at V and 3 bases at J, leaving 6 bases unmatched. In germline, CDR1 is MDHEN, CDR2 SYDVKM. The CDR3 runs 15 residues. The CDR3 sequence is CASSSPGQGYYEQYF. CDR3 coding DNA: TGTGCCAGCAGTTCCCCGGGACAGGGGTACTACGAGCAGTACTTC.

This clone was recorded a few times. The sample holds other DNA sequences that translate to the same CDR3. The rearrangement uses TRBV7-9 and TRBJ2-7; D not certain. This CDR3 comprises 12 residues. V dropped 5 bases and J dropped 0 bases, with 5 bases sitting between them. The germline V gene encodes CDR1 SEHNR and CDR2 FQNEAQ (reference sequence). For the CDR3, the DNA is TGTGCCAGCAGCGCTAGCTCCTACGAGCAGTACTTC. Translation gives CASSASSYEQYF.

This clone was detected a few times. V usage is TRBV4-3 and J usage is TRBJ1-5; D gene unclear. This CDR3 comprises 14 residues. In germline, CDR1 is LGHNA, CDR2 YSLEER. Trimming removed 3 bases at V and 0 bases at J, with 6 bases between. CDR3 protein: CASSHGYSNQPQHF. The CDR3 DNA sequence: TGCGCCAGCAGCCATGGGTATAGCAATCAGCCCCAGCATTTT.

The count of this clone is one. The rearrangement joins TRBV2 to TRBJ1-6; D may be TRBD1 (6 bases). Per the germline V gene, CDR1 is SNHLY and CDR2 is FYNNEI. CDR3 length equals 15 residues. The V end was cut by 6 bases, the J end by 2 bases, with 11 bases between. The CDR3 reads CASREQGPYNSPLHF. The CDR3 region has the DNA TGTGCCAGCAGAGAACAGGGACCCTATAATTCACCCCTCCACTTT.

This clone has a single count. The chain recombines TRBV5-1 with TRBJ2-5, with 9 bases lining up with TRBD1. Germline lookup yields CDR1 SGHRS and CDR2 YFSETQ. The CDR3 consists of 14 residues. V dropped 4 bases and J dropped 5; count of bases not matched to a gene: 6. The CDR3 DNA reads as TGCGCCAGCAGCGTAGGGACAGGGAAGGAGACCCAGTACTTC. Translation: CASSVGTGKETQYF.

CDR3 amino acids: CASSPQAQPGEQYF. The CDR3 DNA reads as TGTGCCAGCTCACCACAGGCACAGCCGGGCGAGCAGTACTTC. The J gene is TRBJ2-7, the V gene TRBV18, with D unclear. Deletions cut 1 base from V and 6 bases from J, with 13 bases between. Germline V CDR1 and CDR2: KGHSH, LQKENI. CDR3 length: 14 residues.

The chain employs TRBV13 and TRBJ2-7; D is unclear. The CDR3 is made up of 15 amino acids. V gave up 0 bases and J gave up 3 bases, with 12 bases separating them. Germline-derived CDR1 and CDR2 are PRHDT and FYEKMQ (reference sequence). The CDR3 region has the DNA TGTGCCAGCAGCTTAGGGTGGAAAAGAGGCTACGAGCAGTACTTC. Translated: CASSLGWKRGYEQYF.

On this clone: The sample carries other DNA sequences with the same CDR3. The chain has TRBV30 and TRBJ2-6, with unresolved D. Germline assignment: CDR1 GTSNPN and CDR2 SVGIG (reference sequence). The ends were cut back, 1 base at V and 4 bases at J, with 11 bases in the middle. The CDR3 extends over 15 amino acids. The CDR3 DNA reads TGTGCCTGGAGTGCCGGGTCCTCGGGGGCCAACGTCCTGACTTTC. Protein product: CAWSAGSSGANVLTF.

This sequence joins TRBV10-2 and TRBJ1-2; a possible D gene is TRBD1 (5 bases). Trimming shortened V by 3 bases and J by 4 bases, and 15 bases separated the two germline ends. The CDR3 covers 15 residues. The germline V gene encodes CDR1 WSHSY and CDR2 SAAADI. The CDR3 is CASSDQTGQSYGYTF. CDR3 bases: TGCGCCAGCAGTGACCAGACGGGGCAAAGCTATGGCTACACCTTC.

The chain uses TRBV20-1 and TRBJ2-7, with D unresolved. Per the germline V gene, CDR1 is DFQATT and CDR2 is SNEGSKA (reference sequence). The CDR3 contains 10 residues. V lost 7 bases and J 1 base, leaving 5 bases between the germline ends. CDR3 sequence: CSGRSYEQYF. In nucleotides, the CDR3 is TGCAGTGGGAGATCCTACGAGCAGTACTTC.

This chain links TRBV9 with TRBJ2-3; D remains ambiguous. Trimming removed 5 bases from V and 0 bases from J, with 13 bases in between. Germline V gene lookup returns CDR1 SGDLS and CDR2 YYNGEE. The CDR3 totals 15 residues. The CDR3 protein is CASSITGTSTDTQYF. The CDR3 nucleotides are TGTGCCAGCAGTATCACGGGTACCAGCACAGATACGCAGTATTTT.

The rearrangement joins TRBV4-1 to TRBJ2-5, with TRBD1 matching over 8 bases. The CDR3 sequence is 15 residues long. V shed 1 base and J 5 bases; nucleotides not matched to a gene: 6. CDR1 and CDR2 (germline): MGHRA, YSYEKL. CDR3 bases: TGCGCCAGCAGCCAAGGACAGGGGCCGGAGGAGACCCAGTACTTC. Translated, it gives CASSQGQGPEETQYF.

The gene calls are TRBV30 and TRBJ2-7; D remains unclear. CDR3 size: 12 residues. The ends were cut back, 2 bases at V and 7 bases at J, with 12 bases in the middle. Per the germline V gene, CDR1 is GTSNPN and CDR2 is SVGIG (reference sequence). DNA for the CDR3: TGTGCCTGGAGTCCCCCTTGGGGTGAGCAGTACTTC. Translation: CAWSPPWGEQYF.

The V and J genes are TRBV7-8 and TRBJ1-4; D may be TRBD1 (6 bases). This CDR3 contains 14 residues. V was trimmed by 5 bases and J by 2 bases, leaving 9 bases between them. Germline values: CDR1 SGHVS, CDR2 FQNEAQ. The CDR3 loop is CASSHRVTNEKLFF. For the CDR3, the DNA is TGTGCCAGCAGCCACAGGGTGACTAATGAAAAACTGTTTTTT. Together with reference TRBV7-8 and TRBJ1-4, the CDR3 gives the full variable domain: GAGVSQSPRYKVAKRGQDVALRCDPISGHVSLFWYQQALGQGPEFLTYFQNEAQLDKSGLPSDRFFAERPEGSVSTLKIQRTQQEDSAVYLCASSHRVTNEKLFFGSGTQLSVL.

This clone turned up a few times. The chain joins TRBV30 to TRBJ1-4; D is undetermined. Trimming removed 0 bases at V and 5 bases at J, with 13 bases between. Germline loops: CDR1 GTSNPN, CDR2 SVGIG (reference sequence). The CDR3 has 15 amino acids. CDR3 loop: CAWSVQRWENEKLFF. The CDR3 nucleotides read TGTGCCTGGAGTGTACAACGGTGGGAAAATGAAAAACTGTTTTTT.

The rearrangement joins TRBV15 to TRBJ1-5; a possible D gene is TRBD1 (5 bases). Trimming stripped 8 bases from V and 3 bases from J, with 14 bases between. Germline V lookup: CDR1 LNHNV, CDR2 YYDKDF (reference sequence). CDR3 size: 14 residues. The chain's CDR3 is CATRPGQFNQPQHF. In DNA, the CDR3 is TGTGCCACCCGTCCAGGGCAGTTCAATCAGCCCCAGCATTTT.

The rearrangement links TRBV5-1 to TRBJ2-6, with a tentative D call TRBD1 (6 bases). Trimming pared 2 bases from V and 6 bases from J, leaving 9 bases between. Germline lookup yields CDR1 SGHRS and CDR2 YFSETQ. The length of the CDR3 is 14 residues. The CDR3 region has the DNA TGCGCCAGCAGCTTACAGGGTACGGCCAACGTCCTGACTTTC. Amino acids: CASSLQGTANVLTF. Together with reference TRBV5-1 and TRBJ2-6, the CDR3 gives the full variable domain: KAGVTQTPRYLIKTRGQQVTLSCSPISGHRSVSWYQQTPGQGLQFLFEYFSETQRNKGNFPGRFSGRQFSNSRSEMNVSTLELGDSALYLCASSLQGTANVLTFGAGSRLTVL.

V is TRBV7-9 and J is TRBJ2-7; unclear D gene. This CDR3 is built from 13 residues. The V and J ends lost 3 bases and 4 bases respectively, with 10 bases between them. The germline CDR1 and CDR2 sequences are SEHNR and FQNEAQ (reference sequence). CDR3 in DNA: TGTGCCAGCAGCTTTATGGTCCGATACGAGCAGTACTTC. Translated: CASSFMVRYEQYF.